Listed here are 10 T cell receptor beta chains from one sample, sequenced in a study of CD8 T cells in Susac syndrome. It was with random hexamers that roughly 0.5 to 1 ug RNA was reverse transcribed. TCRdb recomputed calls from the immunoSEQ multiplex PCR reads with MiXCR, one row per CDR3 protein. Here the sample spans 180,000 or so distinct CDR3 sequences, approximately 96% being singletons. Sequencing input: CD4+ T cells from PBMCs. The source is a human donor in good health.

The V and J genes are TRBV9 and TRBJ2-3, with a possible D match to TRBD2 (7 bases). Trimming pared 4 bases from V and 2 bases from J, leaving 17 bases between. The CDR3 runs to 16 residues. Per the germline V gene, CDR1 is SGDLS and CDR2 is YYNGEE. In DNA, the CDR3 is TGTGCCAGCAGCCCTCGTGCGGGGGCGGACACAGATACGCAGTATTTT. This codes for CASSPRAGADTDTQYF.

The J gene is TRBJ1-1, the V gene TRBV20-1; D call uncertain. Germline assignment: CDR1 DFQATT and CDR2 SNEGSKA (reference sequence). Trimming pared 6 bases from V and 0 bases from J, leaving 8 bases between. CDR3 length: 12 amino acids. CDR3 DNA sequence: TGCAGTGCCCAGAACTTGAACACTGAAGCTTTCTTT. Protein sequence: CSAQNLNTEAFF.

This sequence joins TRBV12-3 or TRBV12-4 and TRBJ1-4; D may be TRBD1 (6 bases). CDR3 length: 14 amino acids. V lost 6 bases, J lost 8 bases, and 16 bases lay in between. The CDR3, as DNA: TGTGCCAGCAGCCCTACAGGGCAGCCCGAAAAACTGTTTTTT. Its translation is CASSPTGQPEKLFF.

This chain links TRBV15 with TRBJ2-3; D is possibly TRBD2 (6 bases). The V end lost 5 bases, the J end lost 6 bases, and 9 bases lay between the germline ends. This CDR3 region has 12 residues. Germline V gene lookup returns CDR1 LNHNV and CDR2 YYDKDF (reference sequence). Here the CDR3 reads CATSPGDDTQYF. The CDR3 nucleotides are TGTGCCACCAGCCCGGGAGACGATACGCAGTATTTT.

With respect to this clonotype: A read error may produce the germline difference seen at one junction end. The chain employs TRBV6-5 and TRBJ2-3, with 7 bases fitting TRBD2. CDR1 MNHEY and CDR2 SVGAGI come from the germline V gene. The CDR3 totals 13 residues. The CDR3 DNA is TGTGCCAGCAGTCTGCCCGGACTAGATAGGCAGTATTTT. Protein sequence: CASSLPGLDRQYF.

The V and J genes are TRBV4-3 and TRBJ2-5; D may match TRBD1 or TRBD2 (5 bases each). V lost 3 bases and J 5 bases, leaving 10 bases between the germline ends. In germline, CDR1 is LGHNA, CDR2 YSLEER. There are 13 residues in the CDR3. The CDR3 protein is CASSQGVVETQYF. The CDR3 nucleotides are TGCGCCAGCAGCCAGGGGGTAGTCGAGACCCAGTACTTC.

The chain carries TRBV7-2 and TRBJ1-1, with D maybe TRBD1 (5 bases). The CDR3 covers 12 residues. Trimming removed 5 bases from V and 8 bases from J, with 12 bases in between. CDR1 and CDR2 (germline): SGHTA, FQGNSA. The CDR3: CASSVQRGEAFF. DNA of the CDR3: TGTGCCAGCAGCGTTCAAAGGGGCGAAGCTTTCTTT.

This chain connects TRBV3-1 to TRBJ2-5; a weak D match, TRBD1 (6 bases). The CDR3 runs 13 residues. Germline-derived CDR1 and CDR2 are LGHDT and YNNKEL (reference sequence). Trimming took off 5 bases at V and 1 base at J, with 8 bases between the two ends. The CDR3: CASSGGLQETQYF. The CDR3 region has the DNA TGTGCCAGCAGCGGGGGCCTCCAAGAGACCCAGTACTTC.

This sequence joins TRBV10-3 and TRBJ2-3; 13 positions match TRBD2. With V trimmed by 7 bases and J by 2 bases, 3 bases remained unmatched. The germline gives CDR1 ENHRY, CDR2 SYGVKD. The CDR3 runs 15 residues. This CDR3 is CAIKLAGGLTDTQYF. The CDR3 bases are TGTGCCATCAAACTAGCGGGGGGGCTCACAGATACGCAGTATTTT.

V and J are TRBV9 and TRBJ1-2; tentative D call: TRBD1 (5 bases). The CDR3 sequence is 13 residues long. Germline values: CDR1 SGDLS, CDR2 YYNGEE. V dropped 3 bases and J dropped 0 bases, with 6 bases sitting between them. This CDR3 reads CASSAGANYGYTF. In nucleotides, the CDR3 is TGTGCCAGCAGCGCGGGGGCTAACTATGGCTACACCTTC. The full variable domain, completed using reference TRBV9 and TRBJ1-2, is DSGVTQTPKHLITATGQRVTLRCSPRSGDLSVYWYQQSLDQGLQFLIQYYNGEERAKGNILERFSAQQFPDLHSELNLSSLELGDSALYFCASSAGANYGYTFGSGTRLTVV.